This TCR beta chain was recovered during a study of T cell responses to AZD1222 COVID-19 vaccine. A remark on this clone: Its antigen is currently unknown.

The CDR3 contains 13 residues. Trimming cost V 5 bases and J 3 bases, with 10 bases left between them. Germline CDR1 reads MGHRA; CDR2 reads YSYEKL. The data were produced by immunoSEQ multiplex PCR, yet TCRdb's version contains in-frame clones alone and is incomplete. The sample includes about 140,000 clones, roughly 92% seen only once; the top ten take roughly 5%. Whole-study results and caveats: White British people made up most donors, females outnumbered males, and clonal diversity was possibly underestimated.

The rearrangement joins TRBV4-1 to TRBJ1-2; a weak D match, TRBD1 (5 bases). The specimen was peripheral blood, collected on day 0 of AZD1222 vaccination. The origin of this receptor is an adult in good health. CDR3 sequence (DNA): TGCGCCAGCAGCTTGCTGGGGGACTATGGCTACACCTTC. Translated: CASSLLGDYGYTF.